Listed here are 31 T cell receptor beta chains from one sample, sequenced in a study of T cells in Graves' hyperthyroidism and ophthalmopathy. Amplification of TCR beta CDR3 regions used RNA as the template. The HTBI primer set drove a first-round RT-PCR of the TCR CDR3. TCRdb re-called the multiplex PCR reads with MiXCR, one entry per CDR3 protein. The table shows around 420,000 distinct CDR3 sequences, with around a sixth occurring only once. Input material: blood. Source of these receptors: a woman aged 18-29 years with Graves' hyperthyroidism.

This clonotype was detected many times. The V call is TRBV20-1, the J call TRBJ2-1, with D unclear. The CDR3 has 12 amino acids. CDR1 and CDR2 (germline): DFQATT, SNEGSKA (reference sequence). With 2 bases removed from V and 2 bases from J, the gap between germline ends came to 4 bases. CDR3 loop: CSARPTYNEQFF. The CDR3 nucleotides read TGCAGTGCTAGACCGACCTACAATGAGCAGTTCTTC.

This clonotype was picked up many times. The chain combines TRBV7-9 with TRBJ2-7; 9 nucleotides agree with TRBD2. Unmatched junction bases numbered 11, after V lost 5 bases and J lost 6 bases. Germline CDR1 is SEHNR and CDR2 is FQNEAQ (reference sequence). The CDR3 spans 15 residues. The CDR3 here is CASSPPVSGSGEQYF. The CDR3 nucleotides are TGTGCCAGCAGCCCCCCGGTTAGCGGGAGCGGCGAGCAGTACTTC.

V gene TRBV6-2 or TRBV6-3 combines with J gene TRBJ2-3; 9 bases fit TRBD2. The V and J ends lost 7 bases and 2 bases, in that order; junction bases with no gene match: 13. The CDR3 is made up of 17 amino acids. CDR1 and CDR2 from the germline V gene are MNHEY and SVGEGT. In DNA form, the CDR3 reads TGTGCCAGCACTCCACGGGGTCTAGCGGGGCCCACAGATACGCAGTATTTT. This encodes CASTPRGLAGPTDTQYF.

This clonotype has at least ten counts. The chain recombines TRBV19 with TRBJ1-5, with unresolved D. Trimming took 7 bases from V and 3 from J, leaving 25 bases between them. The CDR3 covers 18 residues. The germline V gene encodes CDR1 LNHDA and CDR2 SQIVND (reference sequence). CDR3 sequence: CASTPHPGALHVNQPQHF. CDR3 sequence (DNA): TGTGCCAGTACCCCTCACCCCGGAGCGCTTCATGTCAATCAGCCCCAGCATTTT.

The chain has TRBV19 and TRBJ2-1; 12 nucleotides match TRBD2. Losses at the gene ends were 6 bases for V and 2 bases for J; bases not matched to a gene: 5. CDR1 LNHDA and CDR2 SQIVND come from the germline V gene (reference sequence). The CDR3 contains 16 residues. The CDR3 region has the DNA TGTGCCAGTAGGGCCAGGACTAGCGGGACCTACAATGAGCAGTTCTTC. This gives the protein CASRARTSGTYNEQFF.

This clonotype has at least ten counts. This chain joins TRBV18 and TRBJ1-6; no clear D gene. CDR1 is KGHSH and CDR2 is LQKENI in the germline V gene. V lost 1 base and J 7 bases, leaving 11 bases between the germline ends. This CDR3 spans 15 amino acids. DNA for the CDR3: TGTGCCAGCTCACCACAAAGGGATACGAATTCACCCCTCCACTTT. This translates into CASSPQRDTNSPLHF.

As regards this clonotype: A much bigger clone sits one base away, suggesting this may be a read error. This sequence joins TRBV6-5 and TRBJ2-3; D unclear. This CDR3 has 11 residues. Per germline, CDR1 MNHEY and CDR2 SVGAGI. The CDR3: CANSLGGPQYF. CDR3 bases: TGTGCCAACAGTTTAGGTGGGCCGCAGTATTTT.

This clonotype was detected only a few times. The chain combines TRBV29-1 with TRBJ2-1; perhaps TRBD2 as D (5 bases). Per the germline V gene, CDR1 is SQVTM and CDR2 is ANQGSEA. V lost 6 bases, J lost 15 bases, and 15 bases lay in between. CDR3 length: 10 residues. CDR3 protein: CSVLLVSPFF. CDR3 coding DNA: TGCAGCGTGTTACTAGTTTCCCCGTTCTTC.

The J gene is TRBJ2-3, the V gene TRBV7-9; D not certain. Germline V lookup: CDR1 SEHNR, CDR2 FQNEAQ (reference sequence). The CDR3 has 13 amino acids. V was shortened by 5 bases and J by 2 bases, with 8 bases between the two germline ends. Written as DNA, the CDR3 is TGTGCCAGCAGCGTTACAAACACAGATACGCAGTATTTT. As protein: CASSVTNTDTQYF.

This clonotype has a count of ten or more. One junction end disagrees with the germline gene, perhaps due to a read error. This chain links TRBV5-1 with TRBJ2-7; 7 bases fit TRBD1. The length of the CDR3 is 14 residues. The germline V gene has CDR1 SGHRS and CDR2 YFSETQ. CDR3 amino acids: CASSLGTDRLFEDF. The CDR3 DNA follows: TGCGCCAGCAGCTTGGGAACGGACAGGTTGTTTGAGGACTTC.

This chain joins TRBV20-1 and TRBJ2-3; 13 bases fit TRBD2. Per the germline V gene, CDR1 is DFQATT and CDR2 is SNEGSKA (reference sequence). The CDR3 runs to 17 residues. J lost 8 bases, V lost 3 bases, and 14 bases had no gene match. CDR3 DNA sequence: TGCAGTGCTAGCTTCGGACTAGCGGGGGCCGCACAGGCTACGCAGTATTTT. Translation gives CSASFGLAGAAQATQYF.

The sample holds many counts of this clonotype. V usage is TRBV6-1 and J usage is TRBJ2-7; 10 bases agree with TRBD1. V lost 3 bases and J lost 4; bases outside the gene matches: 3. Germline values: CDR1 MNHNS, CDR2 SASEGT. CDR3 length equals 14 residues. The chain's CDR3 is CASSETGGTYEQYF. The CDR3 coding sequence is TGTGCCAGCAGTGAGACAGGGGGCACGTACGAGCAGTACTTC.

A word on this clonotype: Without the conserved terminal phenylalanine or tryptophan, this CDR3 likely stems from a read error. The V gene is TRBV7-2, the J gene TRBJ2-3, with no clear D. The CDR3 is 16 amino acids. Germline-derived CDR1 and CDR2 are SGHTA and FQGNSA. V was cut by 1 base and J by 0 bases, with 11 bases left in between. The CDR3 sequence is CASSLVTTVSTDTQYS. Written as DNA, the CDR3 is TGTGCCAGCAGCTTAGTCACGACCGTCAGCACAGATACGCAGTATTCT.

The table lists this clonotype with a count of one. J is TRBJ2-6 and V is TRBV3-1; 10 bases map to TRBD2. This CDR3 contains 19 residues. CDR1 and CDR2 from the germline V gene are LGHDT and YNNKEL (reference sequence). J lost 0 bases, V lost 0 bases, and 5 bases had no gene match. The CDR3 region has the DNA TGTGCCAGCAGCCAAGATAGCGGGGGGCCCCCCTCTGGGGCCAACGTCCTGACTTTC. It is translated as CASSQDSGGPPSGANVLTF.

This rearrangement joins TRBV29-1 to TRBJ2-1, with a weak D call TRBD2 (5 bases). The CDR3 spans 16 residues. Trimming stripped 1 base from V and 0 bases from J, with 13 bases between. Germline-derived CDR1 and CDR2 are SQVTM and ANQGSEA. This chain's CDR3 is CSVEGGSANSYNEQFF. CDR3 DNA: TGCAGCGTTGAAGGTGGGAGCGCTAACTCCTACAATGAGCAGTTCTTC.

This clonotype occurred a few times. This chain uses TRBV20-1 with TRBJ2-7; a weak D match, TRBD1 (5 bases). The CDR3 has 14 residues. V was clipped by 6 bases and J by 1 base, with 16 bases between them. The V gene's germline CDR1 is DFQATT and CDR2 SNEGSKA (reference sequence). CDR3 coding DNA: TGCAGTGCACCGGACATACATCATTCCTACGAGCAGTACTTC. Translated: CSAPDIHHSYEQYF.

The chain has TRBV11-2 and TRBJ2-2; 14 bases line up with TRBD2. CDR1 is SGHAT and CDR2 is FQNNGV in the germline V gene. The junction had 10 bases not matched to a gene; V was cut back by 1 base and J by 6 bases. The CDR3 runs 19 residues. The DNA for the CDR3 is TGTGCCAGCAGCTTAGCCCTGAGGACTAGCGGGAGGAGTTCCGGGGAGCTGTTTTTT. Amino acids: CASSLALRTSGRSSGELFF. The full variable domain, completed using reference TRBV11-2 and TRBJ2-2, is EAGVAQSPRYKIIEKRQSVAFWCNPISGHATLYWYQQILGQGPKLLIQFQNNGVVDDSQLPKDRFSAERLKGVDSTLKIQPAKLEDSAVYLCASSLALRTSGRSSGELFFGEGSRLTVL.

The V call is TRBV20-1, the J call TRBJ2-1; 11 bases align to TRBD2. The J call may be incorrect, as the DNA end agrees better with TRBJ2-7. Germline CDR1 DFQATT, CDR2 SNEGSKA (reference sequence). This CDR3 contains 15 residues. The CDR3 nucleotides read TGCAGTGCTAGAGAACTAGCGGGGGCCATCAATGAGCAGTACTTC. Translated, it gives CSARELAGAINEQYF.

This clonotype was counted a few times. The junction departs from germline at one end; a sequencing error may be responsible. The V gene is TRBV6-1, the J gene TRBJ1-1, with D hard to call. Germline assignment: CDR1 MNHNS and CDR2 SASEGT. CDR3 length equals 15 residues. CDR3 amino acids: CASSLSATLGTEAFF. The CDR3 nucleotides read TGCGCCAGCTCTCTCTCGGCAACCCTCGGAACTGAAGCTTTCTTT.

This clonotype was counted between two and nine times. This CDR3 reads CASSLELREQFF. The DNA of the CDR3 is TGTGCCAGCAGCTTAGAGCTGCGTGAGCAGTTCTTC. The chain combines TRBV11-1 with TRBJ2-1; no clear D. V was trimmed by 1 base and J by 9 bases, leaving 7 bases between them. The CDR3 is 12 residues long. Germline V gene lookup returns CDR1 SGHAT and CDR2 FQDESV (reference sequence).

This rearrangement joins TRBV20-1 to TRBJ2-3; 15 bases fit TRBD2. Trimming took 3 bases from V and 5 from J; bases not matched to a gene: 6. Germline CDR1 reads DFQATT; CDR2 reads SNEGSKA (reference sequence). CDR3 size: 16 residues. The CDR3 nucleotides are TGCAGTGCTAGCTTCGGACTAGCGGGAGGGCAAGATACGCAGTATTTT. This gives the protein CSASFGLAGGQDTQYF.

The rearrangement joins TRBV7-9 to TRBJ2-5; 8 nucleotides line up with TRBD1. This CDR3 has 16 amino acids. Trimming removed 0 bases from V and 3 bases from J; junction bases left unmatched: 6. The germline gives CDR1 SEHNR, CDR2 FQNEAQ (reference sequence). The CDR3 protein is CASSLAKGQGEETQYF. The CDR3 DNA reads TGTGCCAGCAGCTTAGCCAAAGGACAGGGCGAAGAGACCCAGTACTTC.

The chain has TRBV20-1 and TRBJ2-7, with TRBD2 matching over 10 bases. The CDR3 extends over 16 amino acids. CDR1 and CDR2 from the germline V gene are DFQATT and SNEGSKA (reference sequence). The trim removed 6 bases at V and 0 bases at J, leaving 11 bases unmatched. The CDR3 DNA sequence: TGCAGTGCAACAGGGGGACCTAGCGGGAGCTCCTACGAGCAGTACTTC. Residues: CSATGGPSGSSYEQYF.

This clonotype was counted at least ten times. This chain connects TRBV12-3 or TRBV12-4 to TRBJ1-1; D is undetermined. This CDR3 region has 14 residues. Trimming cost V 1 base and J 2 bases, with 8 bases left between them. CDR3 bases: TGTGCCAGCAGTTTAGGTGTGGTAAACACTGAAGCTTTCTTT. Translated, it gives CASSLGVVNTEAFF.

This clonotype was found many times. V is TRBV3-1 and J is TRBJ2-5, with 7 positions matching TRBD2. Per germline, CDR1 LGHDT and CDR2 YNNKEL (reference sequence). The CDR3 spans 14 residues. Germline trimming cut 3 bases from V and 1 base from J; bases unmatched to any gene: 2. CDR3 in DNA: TGTGCCAGCAGCCACTCTAGCGGCCAAGAGACCCAGTACTTC. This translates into CASSHSSGQETQYF.

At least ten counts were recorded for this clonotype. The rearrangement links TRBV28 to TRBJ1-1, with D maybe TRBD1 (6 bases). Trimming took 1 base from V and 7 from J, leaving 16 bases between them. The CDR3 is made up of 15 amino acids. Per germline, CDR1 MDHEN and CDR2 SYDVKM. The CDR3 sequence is CASSLSSTGRYEAFF. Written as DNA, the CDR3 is TGTGCCAGCAGTTTATCCTCGACAGGCCGCTATGAAGCTTTCTTT.

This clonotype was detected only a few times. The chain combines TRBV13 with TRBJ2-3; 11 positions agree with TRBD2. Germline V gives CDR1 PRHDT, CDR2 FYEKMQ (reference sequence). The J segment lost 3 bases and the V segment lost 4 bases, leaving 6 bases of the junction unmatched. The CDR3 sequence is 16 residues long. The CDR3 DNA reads TGTGCCAGCAGCTCCCTAGCGGGGGGAGGGACAGATACGCAGTATTTT. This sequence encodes CASSSLAGGGTDTQYF.

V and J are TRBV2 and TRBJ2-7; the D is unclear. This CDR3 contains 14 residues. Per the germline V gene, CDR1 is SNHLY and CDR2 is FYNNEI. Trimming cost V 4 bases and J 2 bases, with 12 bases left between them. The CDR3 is CASSGLSIAYEQYF. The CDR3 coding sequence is TGTGCCAGCAGTGGACTTTCAATAGCCTACGAGCAGTACTTC.

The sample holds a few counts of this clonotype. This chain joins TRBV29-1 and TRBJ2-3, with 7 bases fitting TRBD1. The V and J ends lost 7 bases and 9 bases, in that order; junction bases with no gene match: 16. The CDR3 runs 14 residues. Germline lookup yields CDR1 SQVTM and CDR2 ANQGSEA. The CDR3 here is CSGGSGTEVGTQYF. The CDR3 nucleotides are TGCAGCGGGGGATCCGGGACAGAAGTCGGCACGCAGTATTTT.

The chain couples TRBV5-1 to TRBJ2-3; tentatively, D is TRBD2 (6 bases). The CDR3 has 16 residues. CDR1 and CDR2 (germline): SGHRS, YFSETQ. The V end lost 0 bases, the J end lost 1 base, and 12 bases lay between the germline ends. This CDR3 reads CASSLEQLARTDTQYF. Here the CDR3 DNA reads TGCGCCAGCAGCTTGGAACAGCTAGCGCGCACAGATACGCAGTATTTT.

CDR3 sequence: CSVVTALASGNTIYF. The CDR3 DNA follows: TGCAGCGTTGTGACAGCATTAGCCTCTGGAAACACCATATATTTT. This chain joins TRBV29-1 and TRBJ1-3; tentative D call: TRBD1 (5 bases). V lost 4 bases and J 0 bases, leaving 13 bases between the germline ends. Per the germline V gene, CDR1 is SQVTM and CDR2 is ANQGSEA. The CDR3 has 15 residues. The full variable domain, its missing parts supplied by reference TRBV29-1 and TRBJ1-3, is SAVISQKPSRDICQRGTSLTIQCQVDSQVTMMFWYRQQPGQSLTLIATANQGSEATYESGFVIDKFPISRPNLTFSTLTVSNMSPEDSSIYLCSVVTALASGNTIYFGEGSWLTVV.